This is a list of T cell receptor beta chains from one sample in a study of T cell responses to AZD1222 COVID-19 vaccine. Profiled with immunoSEQ multiplex PCR; TCRdb holds only in-frame clones, not every one. The table shows roughly 200,000 clones, with approximately 92% occurring only once. The sample was peripheral blood, taken on day 0 of AZD1222 vaccination. These receptors all come from an adult in good health. Each CDR3 is given with its conserved first and last residue. The D gene is left open where the match is weak.

J,V,D,CDR3
TRBJ1-6,TRBV5-1,NA,CASSLERLTSPLHF
TRBJ2-7,TRBV4-2,TRBD1,CASSPRHGQGKYEQYF
TRBJ1-5,TRBV6-5,NA,CASRRARINQPQHF
TRBJ1-4,TRBV20-1,NA,CSARSEKLFF
TRBJ1-5,TRBV6-1,TRBD1,CASSDSTGVNSQPQHF
TRBJ2-2,TRBV27,NA,CASSFYSGGSNTGELFF
TRBJ2-5,TRBV5-1,NA,CASSFAGKETQYF
TRBJ1-5,TRBV28,NA,CASRSPGGFGSNQPQHF
TRBJ1-1,TRBV7-9,NA,CASSLDLNTEAFF
TRBJ2-1,TRBV29-1,NA,CSVALPEQFF
TRBJ2-5,TRBV19,NA,CASKVDGTRETQYF
TRBJ2-7,TRBV18,TRBD2,CASSLRGDGEQYF
TRBJ1-4,TRBV6-5,TRBD1,CASRLQGAGEKLFF
TRBJ2-3,TRBV11-2,TRBD1,CASSYRGHLSTDTQYF
TRBJ1-5,TRBV3-1/TRBV3-2,TRBD1,CASSQGQGRSLSNQPQHF
TRBJ1-1,TRBV10-3,NA,CAISGPSAGFEDTEAFF
TRBJ2-7,TRBV11-3,TRBD2,CASSLGTSGSYEQYF
TRBJ2-7,TRBV5-1,TRBD1,CASSLGDSVYEQYF
TRBJ2-7,TRBV19,TRBD2,CASSPSGGLREQYF
TRBJ2-1,TRBV4-2,NA,CASSQHIASEYNEQFF
TRBJ1-5,TRBV2,TRBD1,CASSLLPDRGNQPQHF
TRBJ1-2,TRBV2,NA,CASSGAGRANYGYTF
TRBJ2-7,TRBV12-3/TRBV12-4,NA,CASRRGQSYEQYF
TRBJ2-3,TRBV29-1,NA,CSARLGLLPGDTQYF
TRBJ1-6,TRBV18,NA,CASSPGQGGSPLHF
TRBJ1-2,TRBV19,NA,CASSIRGESYGYTF
TRBJ1-5,TRBV2,NA,CASRVISNQPQHF
TRBJ1-2,TRBV3-1/TRBV3-2,NA,CASSQDTAPPGGYTF
TRBJ2-3,TRBV2,TRBD1,CASRVEGGGTDTQYF
TRBJ2-2,TRBV11-3,NA,CASSFHGGVRPGELFF
TRBJ1-6,TRBV4-3,TRBD1,CASSQGSSGQGYSPLHF
TRBJ2-5,TRBV20-1,NA,CSGRRRETQYF
TRBJ1-1,TRBV2,NA,CASRYGGRNTEAFF
TRBJ1-1,TRBV7-2,NA,CASSLAEGTEAFF
TRBJ1-3,TRBV19,NA,CATNSGNTIYF
TRBJ1-6,TRBV10-3,NA,CAIGRQSQSPLHF
TRBJ1-5,TRBV7-2,NA,CASSEVGSGRYQPQHF
TRBJ2-2,TRBV18,NA,CASSPDAPGTGELFF
TRBJ1-6,TRBV6-5,NA,CASSQIGGLGSPLHF
TRBJ1-2,TRBV12-3/TRBV12-4,TRBD1,CASSFQQGFGYTF
TRBJ1-2,TRBV19,NA,CASSIGLSQYGYTF
TRBJ2-5,TRBV11-2,NA,CASSLDSQTQYF
TRBJ2-1,TRBV11-3,NA,CASSLGGFGNEQFF
TRBJ2-1,TRBV11-2,TRBD1,CASSQRQGGSNEQFF
TRBJ2-1,TRBV5-1,NA,CASSFLQGENNEQFF
TRBJ1-5,TRBV5-8,NA,CASSLGTEGFTPQHF
TRBJ1-4,TRBV25-1,TRBD1,CGTALGEKLFF
TRBJ2-7,TRBV10-3,NA,CAIRAWGRGGSYEQYF
TRBJ1-5,TRBV2,TRBD1,CASSVGQGSQPQHF
TRBJ2-7,TRBV10-2,TRBD2,CATLLAGGNEQYF
TRBJ2-3,TRBV7-9,TRBD2,CASRARSGVADTQYF
TRBJ2-2,TRBV6-4,NA,CASSTYTGELFF